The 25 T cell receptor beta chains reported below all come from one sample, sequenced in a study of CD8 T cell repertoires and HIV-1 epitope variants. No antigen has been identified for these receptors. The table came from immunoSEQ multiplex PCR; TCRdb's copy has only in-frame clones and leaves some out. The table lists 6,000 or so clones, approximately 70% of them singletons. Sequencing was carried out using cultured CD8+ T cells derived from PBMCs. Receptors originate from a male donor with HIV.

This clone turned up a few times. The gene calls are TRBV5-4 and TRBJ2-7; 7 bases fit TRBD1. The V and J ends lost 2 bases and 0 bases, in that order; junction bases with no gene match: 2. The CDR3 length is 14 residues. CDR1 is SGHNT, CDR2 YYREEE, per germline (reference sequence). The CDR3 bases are TGTGCCAGCAGCTTACGGGACAGCTCCTACGAGCAGTACTTC. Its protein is CASSLRDSSYEQYF. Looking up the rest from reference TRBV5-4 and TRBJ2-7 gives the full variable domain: ETGVTQSPTHLIKTRGQQVTLRCSSQSGHNTVSWYQQALGQGPQFIFQYYREEENGRGNFPPRFSGLQFPNYSSELNVNALELDDSALYLCASSLRDSSYEQYFGPGTRLTVT.

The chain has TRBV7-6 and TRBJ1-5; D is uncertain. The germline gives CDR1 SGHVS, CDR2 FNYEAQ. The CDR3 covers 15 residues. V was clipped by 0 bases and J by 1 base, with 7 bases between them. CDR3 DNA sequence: TGTGCCAGCAGCTTAGCGGGCGGGAGCAATCAGCCCCAGCATTTT. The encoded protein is CASSLAGGSNQPQHF.

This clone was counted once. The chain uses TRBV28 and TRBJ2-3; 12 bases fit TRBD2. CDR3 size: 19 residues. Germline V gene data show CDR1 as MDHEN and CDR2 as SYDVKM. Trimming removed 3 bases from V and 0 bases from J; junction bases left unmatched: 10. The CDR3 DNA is TGTGCCAGCAGTTTCCCTAACGATCTAGCGGGGGGGAGCACAGATACGCAGTATTTT. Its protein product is CASSFPNDLAGGSTDTQYF.

The CDR3 nucleotides are TGTGCCAGCAGTTACGAAGGGACAGGGGAGATCGAGCAGTACTTC. This encodes CASSYEGTGEIEQYF. The chain carries TRBV6-6 and TRBJ2-7; 10 nucleotides agree with TRBD1. Germline lookup yields CDR1 MNHNY and CDR2 SVGAGI (reference sequence). The V and J ends lost 2 bases and 6 bases, in that order; junction bases with no gene match: 7. This CDR3 region has 15 residues.

The CDR3 sequence is CASSLEGAVNEQFF. The CDR3 nucleotides read TGTGCCAGCAGTTTAGAGGGGGCGGTCAATGAGCAGTTCTTC. This chain connects TRBV27 to TRBJ2-1; 7 bases align to TRBD1. This CDR3 is 14 amino acids long. After removal of 2 bases from V and 6 bases from J, the junction contained 4 bases not matched to a gene. Per germline, CDR1 MNHEY and CDR2 SMNVEV (reference sequence).

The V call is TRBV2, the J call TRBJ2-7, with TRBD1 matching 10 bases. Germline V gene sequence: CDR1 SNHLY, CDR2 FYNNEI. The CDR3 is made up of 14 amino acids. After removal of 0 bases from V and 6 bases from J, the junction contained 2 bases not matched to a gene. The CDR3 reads CASSEAGQGGEQYF. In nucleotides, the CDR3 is TGTGCCAGCAGTGAAGCCGGACAGGGGGGCGAGCAGTACTTC.

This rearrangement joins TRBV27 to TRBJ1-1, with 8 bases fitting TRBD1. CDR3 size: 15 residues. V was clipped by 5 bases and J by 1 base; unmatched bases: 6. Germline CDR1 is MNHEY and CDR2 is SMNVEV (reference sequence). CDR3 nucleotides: TGTGCCAGCAGTATCACCACAGGGGGGAACACTGAAGCTTTCTTT. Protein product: CASSITTGGNTEAFF.

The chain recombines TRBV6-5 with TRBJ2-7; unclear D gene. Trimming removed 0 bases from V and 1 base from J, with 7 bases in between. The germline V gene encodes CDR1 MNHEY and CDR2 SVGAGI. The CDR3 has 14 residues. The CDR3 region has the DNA TGTGCCAGCAGTTACTCGAGTGGATCCTACGAGCAGTACTTC. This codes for CASSYSSGSYEQYF.

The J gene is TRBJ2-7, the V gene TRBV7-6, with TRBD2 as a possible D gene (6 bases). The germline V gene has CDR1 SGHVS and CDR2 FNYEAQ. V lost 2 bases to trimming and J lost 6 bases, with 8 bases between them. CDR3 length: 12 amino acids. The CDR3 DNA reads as TGTGCCAGCAGCTTACGAGCGGGCGAGCAGTACTTC. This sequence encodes CASSLRAGEQYF.

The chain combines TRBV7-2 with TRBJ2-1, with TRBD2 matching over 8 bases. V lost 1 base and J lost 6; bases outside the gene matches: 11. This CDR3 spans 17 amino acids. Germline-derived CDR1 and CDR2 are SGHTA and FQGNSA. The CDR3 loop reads CASSLEPRTSWGNEQFF. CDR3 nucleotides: TGTGCCAGCAGCTTAGAGCCCCGGACTAGCTGGGGCAATGAGCAGTTCTTC. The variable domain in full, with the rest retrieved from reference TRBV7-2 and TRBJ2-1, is GAGVSQSPSNKVTEKGKDVELRCDPISGHTALYWYRQSLGQGLEFLIYFQGNSAPDKSGLPSDRFSAERTGGSVSTLTIQRTQQEDSAVYLCASSLEPRTSWGNEQFFGPGTRLTVL.

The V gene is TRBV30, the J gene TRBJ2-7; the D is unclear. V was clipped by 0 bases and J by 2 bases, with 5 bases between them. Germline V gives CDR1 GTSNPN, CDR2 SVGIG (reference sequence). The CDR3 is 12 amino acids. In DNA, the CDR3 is TGTGCCTGGAGTGTAGACACCTACGAGCAGTACTTC. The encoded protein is CAWSVDTYEQYF.

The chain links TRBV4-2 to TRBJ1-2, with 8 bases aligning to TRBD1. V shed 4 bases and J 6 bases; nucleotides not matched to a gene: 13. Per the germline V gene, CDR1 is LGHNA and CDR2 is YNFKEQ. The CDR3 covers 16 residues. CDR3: CASSPNSGTGLDGYTF. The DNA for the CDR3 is TGTGCCAGCAGCCCTAACTCCGGGACAGGATTAGATGGCTACACCTTC.

CDR3 nucleotides: TGTGCCAGCAGTGAAGGGGCAGGCAATCAGCCCCAGCATTTT. Residues: CASSEGAGNQPQHF. The chain recombines TRBV25-1 with TRBJ1-5; D is perhaps TRBD1 (5 bases). In germline, CDR1 is MGHDK, CDR2 SYGVNS. V lost 2 bases to trimming and J lost 2 bases, with 7 bases between them. The CDR3 sequence is 14 residues long.

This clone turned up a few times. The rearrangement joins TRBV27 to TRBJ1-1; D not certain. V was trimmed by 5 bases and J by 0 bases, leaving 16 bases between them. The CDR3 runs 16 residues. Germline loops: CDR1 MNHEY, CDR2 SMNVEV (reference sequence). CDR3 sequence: CASSLYGEDLNTEAFF. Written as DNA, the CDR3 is TGTGCCAGCAGTCTCTACGGGGAGGATCTGAACACTGAAGCTTTCTTT.

CDR3 bases: TGTGCCAGCACCGGGGGGAGGGGTGAAGCTTTCTTT. It specifies CASTGGRGEAFF. The chain recombines TRBV2 with TRBJ1-1, with a possible D match to TRBD1 (5 bases). The CDR3 is 12 amino acids. In germline, CDR1 is SNHLY, CDR2 FYNNEI. Trimming left V 7 bases short and J 7 bases short, with 13 bases between.

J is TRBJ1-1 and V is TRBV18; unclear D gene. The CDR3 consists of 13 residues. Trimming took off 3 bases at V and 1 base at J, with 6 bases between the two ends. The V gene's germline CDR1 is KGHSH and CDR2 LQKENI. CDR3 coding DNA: TGTGCCAGCTCACCGGGAGCGAACACTGAAGCTTTCTTT. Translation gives CASSPGANTEAFF.

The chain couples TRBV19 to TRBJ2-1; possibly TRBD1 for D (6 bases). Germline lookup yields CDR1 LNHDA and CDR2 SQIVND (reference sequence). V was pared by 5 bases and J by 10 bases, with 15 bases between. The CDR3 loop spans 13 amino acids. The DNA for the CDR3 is TGTGCCAGTAGTGCGACAGGCTTTGGGGAGCAGTTCTTC. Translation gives CASSATGFGEQFF. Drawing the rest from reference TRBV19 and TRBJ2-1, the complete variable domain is DGGITQSPKYLFRKEGQNVTLSCEQNLNHDAMYWYRQDPGQGLRLIYYSQIVNDFQKGDIAEGYSVSREKKESFPLTVTSAQKNPTAFYLCASSATGFGEQFFGPGTRLTVL.

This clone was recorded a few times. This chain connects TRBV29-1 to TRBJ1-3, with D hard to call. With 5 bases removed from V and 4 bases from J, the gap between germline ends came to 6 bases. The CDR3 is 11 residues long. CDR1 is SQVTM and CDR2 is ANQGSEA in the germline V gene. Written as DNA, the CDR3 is TGCAGCGTTACCGTCGGAAACACCATATATTTT. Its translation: CSVTVGNTIYF.

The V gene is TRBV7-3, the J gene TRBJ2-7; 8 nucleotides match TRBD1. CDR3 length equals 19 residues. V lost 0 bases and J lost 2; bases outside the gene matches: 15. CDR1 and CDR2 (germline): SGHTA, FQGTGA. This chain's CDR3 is CASSLTTGYRGKRPYEQYF. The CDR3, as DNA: TGTGCCAGCAGCTTAACGACAGGTTACAGGGGGAAGAGGCCCTACGAGCAGTACTTC.

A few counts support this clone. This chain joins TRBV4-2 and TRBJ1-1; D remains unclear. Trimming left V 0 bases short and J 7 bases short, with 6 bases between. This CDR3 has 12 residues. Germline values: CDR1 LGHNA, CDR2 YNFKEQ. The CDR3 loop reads CASSQEGHEAFF. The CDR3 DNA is TGTGCCAGCAGCCAAGAGGGCCATGAAGCTTTCTTT.

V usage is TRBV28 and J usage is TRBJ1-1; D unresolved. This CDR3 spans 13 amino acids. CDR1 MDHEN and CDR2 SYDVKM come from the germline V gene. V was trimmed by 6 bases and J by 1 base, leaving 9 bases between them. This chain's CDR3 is CASRIKPNTEAFF. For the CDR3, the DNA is TGTGCCAGCAGAATCAAACCGAACACTGAAGCTTTCTTT.

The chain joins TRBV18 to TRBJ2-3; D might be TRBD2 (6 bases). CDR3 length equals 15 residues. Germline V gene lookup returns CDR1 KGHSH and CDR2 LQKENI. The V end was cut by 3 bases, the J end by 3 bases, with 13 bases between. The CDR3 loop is CASSPLGEATDTQYF. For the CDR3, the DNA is TGTGCCAGCTCACCGCTGGGGGAGGCTACAGATACGCAGTATTTT.

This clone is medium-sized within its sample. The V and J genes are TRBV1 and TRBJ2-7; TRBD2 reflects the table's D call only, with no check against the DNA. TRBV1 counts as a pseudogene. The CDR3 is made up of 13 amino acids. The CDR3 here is CTSSHSLRYEQYF. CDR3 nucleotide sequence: TGCACCAGCAGCCATTCTCTGCGGTACGAGCAGTACTTC.

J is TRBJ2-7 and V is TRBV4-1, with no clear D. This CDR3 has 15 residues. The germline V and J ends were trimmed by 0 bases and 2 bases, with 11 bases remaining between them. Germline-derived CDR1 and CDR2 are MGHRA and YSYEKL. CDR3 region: CASSQDSSSPYEQYF. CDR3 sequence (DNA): TGCGCCAGCAGCCAAGATTCGAGTTCCCCCTACGAGCAGTACTTC.

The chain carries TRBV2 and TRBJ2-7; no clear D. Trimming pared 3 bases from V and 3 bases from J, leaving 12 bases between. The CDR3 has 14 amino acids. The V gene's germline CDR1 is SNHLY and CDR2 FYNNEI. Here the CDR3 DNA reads TGTGCCAGCAGTGACGAGCTCGAGATCTACGAGCAGTACTTC. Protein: CASSDELEIYEQYF.